This entry lists 19 T cell receptor beta chains sequenced from one sample in a study of T cell responses to AZD1222 COVID-19 vaccine. Sequenced by immunoSEQ multiplex PCR; TCRdb stores in-frame clones only, minus some. The table has about 140,000 clones, 91% seen once. Material: peripheral blood, obtained 28 days after the second dose of the MenACWY control vaccine. These receptors were taken from an adult who received the MenACWY meningococcal vaccine as a control.

The chain uses TRBV18 and TRBJ1-3; 11 positions match TRBD1. V gave up 6 bases and J gave up 2 bases; unmatched junction bases: 9. CDR1 and CDR2 (germline): KGHSH, LQKENI. CDR3 length: 17 amino acids. The CDR3 DNA follows: TGTGCCAGCTCCCTGAACCCGGGACAGGGGGCTGGAAACACCATATATTTT. Amino acids: CASSLNPGQGAGNTIYF.

The CDR3 nucleotides are TGTGCCAGCAGCCAACTTTCGCCAGGCAGGTCTTACGAGCAGTACTTC. Its protein is CASSQLSPGRSYEQYF. The rearrangement uses TRBV16 and TRBJ2-7; D is unclear. Trimming cost V 2 bases and J 4 bases, with 18 bases left between them. Per the germline V gene, CDR1 is KGHSY and CDR2 is FQNENV. The CDR3 sequence is 16 residues long.

V usage is TRBV4-3 and J usage is TRBJ2-3, with TRBD2 matching over 11 bases. V dropped 6 bases and J dropped 1; count of bases not matched to a gene: 3. This CDR3 is built from 15 residues. Germline V lookup: CDR1 LGHNA, CDR2 YSLEER. CDR3 in amino acids: CASRPGLAGTDTQYF. CDR3 bases: TGCGCCAGCAGACCGGGACTAGCGGGCACAGATACGCAGTATTTT.

J is TRBJ1-1 and V is TRBV19, with 7 positions matching TRBD1. Per germline, CDR1 LNHDA and CDR2 SQIVND (reference sequence). The J segment lost 5 bases and the V segment lost 5 bases, leaving 11 bases of the junction unmatched. This CDR3 contains 15 residues. The CDR3 DNA sequence: TGTGCCAGTAGTCCTCCAGGGGGGGTGTTGACTGAAGCTTTCTTT. This gives the protein CASSPPGGVLTEAFF.

The chain links TRBV5-3 to TRBJ2-5, with D possibly matching TRBD1 (5 bases). TRBV5-3 is marked as an open reading frame, function uncertain. This CDR3 is 16 amino acids long. Trimming pared 0 bases from V and 2 bases from J, leaving 14 bases between. The CDR3 coding sequence is TGTGCCAGAAGCTTGGCCCCTCAACAGGTACAAGAGACCCAGTACTTC. Protein sequence: CARSLAPQQVQETQYF.

The CDR3 sequence is CASSSRLAVAYNEQFF. For the CDR3, the DNA is TGTGCCAGTAGTTCAAGACTAGCGGTGGCCTACAATGAGCAGTTCTTC. This chain connects TRBV19 to TRBJ2-1, with 9 bases aligning to TRBD2. This CDR3 has 16 amino acids. Germline-derived CDR1 and CDR2 are LNHDA and SQIVND (reference sequence). The trim removed 5 bases at V and 2 bases at J, leaving 7 bases unmatched. Looking up the rest from reference TRBV19 and TRBJ2-1 gives the full variable domain: DGGITQSPKYLFRKEGQNVTLSCEQNLNHDAMYWYRQDPGQGLRLIYYSQIVNDFQKGDIAEGYSVSREKKESFPLTVTSAQKNPTAFYLCASSSRLAVAYNEQFFGPGTRLTVL.

The chain couples TRBV28 to TRBJ1-5; 7 bases match TRBD1. After removal of 6 bases from V and 2 bases from J, the junction contained 4 bases not matched to a gene. The length of the CDR3 is 14 residues. Germline V lookup: CDR1 MDHEN, CDR2 SYDVKM. CDR3 region: CASRGTARNQPQHF. DNA of the CDR3: TGTGCCAGCAGAGGGACAGCACGCAATCAGCCCCAGCATTTT.

The gene calls are TRBV30 and TRBJ1-5; D unresolved. Trimming took 0 bases from V and 3 from J, leaving 6 bases between them. The CDR3 has 13 residues. The germline CDR1 and CDR2 sequences are GTSNPN and SVGIG (reference sequence). The CDR3 is CAWSVGYNQPQHF. For the CDR3, the DNA is TGTGCCTGGAGTGTTGGATACAATCAGCCCCAGCATTTT.

This sequence joins TRBV29-1 and TRBJ1-6; D uncertain. Germline V gene lookup returns CDR1 SQVTM and CDR2 ANQGSEA. The CDR3 runs 18 residues. Trimming stripped 0 bases from V and 0 bases from J, with 15 bases between. CDR3 sequence (DNA): TGCAGCGTTGAAGATCATCGGGGAATGAGCTCCTATAATTCACCCCTCCACTTT. Translating it yields CSVEDHRGMSSYNSPLHF. The full variable domain, with the rest looked up from reference TRBV29-1 and TRBJ1-6, is SAVISQKPSRDICQRGTSLTIQCQVDSQVTMMFWYRQQPGQSLTLIATANQGSEATYESGFVIDKFPISRPNLTFSTLTVSNMSPEDSSIYLCSVEDHRGMSSYNSPLHFGNGTRLTVT.

This clone was detected only once. This rearrangement joins TRBV9 to TRBJ2-7; D remains unclear. The germline V gene encodes CDR1 SGDLS and CDR2 YYNGEE. Trimming removed 3 bases from V and 0 bases from J, with 7 bases in between. This CDR3 has 13 residues. In nucleotides, the CDR3 is TGTGCCAGCAGCGCTCCCAGCTCCTACGAGCAGTACTTC. This translates into CASSAPSSYEQYF.

A few counts support this clone. The chain employs TRBV28 and TRBJ1-1; D not resolved. CDR3 length: 14 amino acids. V was pared by 2 bases and J by 3 bases, with 10 bases between. Germline CDR1 reads MDHEN; CDR2 reads SYDVKM. This chain's CDR3 is CASSLARLYTEAFF. The CDR3 DNA follows: TGTGCCAGCAGTTTAGCCAGGTTGTACACTGAAGCTTTCTTT.

This clone was seen just once. The genes are TRBV6-5 and TRBJ1-5; D call uncertain. CDR1 and CDR2 from the germline V gene are MNHEY and SVGAGI. Trimming shortened V by 8 bases and J by 1 base, and 9 bases separated the two germline ends. The CDR3 runs to 13 residues. The CDR3 sequence is CASGSSSNQPQHF. For the CDR3, the DNA is TGTGCCAGCGGGTCGAGCAGCAATCAGCCCCAGCATTTT.

V and J are TRBV18 and TRBJ2-6; 7 nucleotides match TRBD1. CDR1 KGHSH and CDR2 LQKENI come from the germline V gene. The CDR3 spans 19 residues. The junction had 14 bases not matched to a gene; V was cut back by 3 bases and J by 3 bases. CDR3 loop: CASSPLRQGGVLGANVLTF. CDR3 coding DNA: TGTGCCAGCTCACCCCTGAGACAGGGTGGCGTACTTGGGGCCAACGTCCTGACTTTC.

V gene TRBV21-1 combines with J gene TRBJ1-3. TRBV21-1 is a recognized pseudogene. CDR3 length: 18 amino acids. The CDR3 spells CASSKSPRRILGGNTIYF. The CDR3 nucleotides are TGTGCCAGCAGCAAATCTCCGCGGCGGATCCTGGGGGGAAACACCATATATTTT.

This chain joins TRBV15 and TRBJ1-5, with D possibly being TRBD1 (5 bases). CDR1 is LNHNV, CDR2 YYDKDF, per germline (reference sequence). The CDR3 runs 14 residues. Trimming shortened V by 3 bases and J by 6 bases, and 12 bases separated the two germline ends. CDR3 protein: CATSRPGRAQPQHF. The CDR3 region has the DNA TGTGCCACCAGCAGGCCTGGCAGGGCTCAGCCCCAGCATTTT.

The CDR3 DNA reads TGTGCCAGCATGCAGGGGAGGCTGGCCTACGAGCAGTACTTC. Translating it yields CASMQGRLAYEQYF. The chain is built from TRBV21-1 and TRBJ2-7. TRBV21-1 is a pseudogene segment. The CDR3 consists of 14 residues.

V and J are TRBV12-3 or TRBV12-4 and TRBJ2-3, with D tentatively TRBD2 (5 bases). There are 13 residues in the CDR3. The ends were cut back, 6 bases at V and 6 bases at J, with 13 bases in the middle. As DNA, the CDR3 is TGTGCCAGCAGGATCGGGCGAGGGGATACGCAGTATTTT. Amino acid sequence: CASRIGRGDTQYF.

CDR3 sequence (DNA): TGCGCCAGCAGCCAAGACGGACAGGCGCCTTTCGGCTACACCTTC. This gives the protein CASSQDGQAPFGYTF. The chain is built from TRBV4-1 and TRBJ1-2, with 7 bases fitting TRBD1. The CDR3 totals 15 residues. Germline V gives CDR1 MGHRA, CDR2 YSYEKL. Trimming took 0 bases from V and 8 from J; bases not matched to a gene: 9.

The chain uses TRBV10-1 and TRBJ1-2; D is unclear. Germline V gives CDR1 WNHNN, CDR2 SYGVQD (reference sequence). V was clipped by 0 bases and J by 2 bases, with 7 bases between them. The CDR3 is 14 residues long. The CDR3 sequence: CASSESWNNYGYTF. The CDR3 DNA is TGCGCCAGCAGTGAGTCTTGGAACAACTATGGCTACACCTTC.